This record covers a single TCR beta chain. Its target is not known. This record comes from a study of T cells in narcolepsy. About the study: Enrolled donors included narcolepsy type 1 or type 2 patients and healthy controls.

Trimming cost V 0 bases and J 3 bases, with 10 bases left between them. The CDR3 has 15 amino acids. In germline, CDR1 is SGHRS, CDR2 YFSETQ. Whole-study findings and limits: No autoreactive T cell clone sequences appeared in some memory CD4+ repertoires.

Profiling relied on immunoSEQ multiplex PCR, and the TCRdb table lists in-frame clones only, not all of them. The sample holds around 25,000 clones, about 80% seen once. This TCR was sampled from a human donor with narcolepsy. Sequencing was performed on CD45RA- memory CD4+ T cells from PBMCs. The chain couples TRBV5-1 to TRBJ2-1; D may be TRBD2 (5 bases). CDR3 region: CASSLEASSYNEQFF. DNA of the CDR3: TGCGCCAGCAGCTTGGAGGCTAGCAGCTACAATGAGCAGTTCTTC.